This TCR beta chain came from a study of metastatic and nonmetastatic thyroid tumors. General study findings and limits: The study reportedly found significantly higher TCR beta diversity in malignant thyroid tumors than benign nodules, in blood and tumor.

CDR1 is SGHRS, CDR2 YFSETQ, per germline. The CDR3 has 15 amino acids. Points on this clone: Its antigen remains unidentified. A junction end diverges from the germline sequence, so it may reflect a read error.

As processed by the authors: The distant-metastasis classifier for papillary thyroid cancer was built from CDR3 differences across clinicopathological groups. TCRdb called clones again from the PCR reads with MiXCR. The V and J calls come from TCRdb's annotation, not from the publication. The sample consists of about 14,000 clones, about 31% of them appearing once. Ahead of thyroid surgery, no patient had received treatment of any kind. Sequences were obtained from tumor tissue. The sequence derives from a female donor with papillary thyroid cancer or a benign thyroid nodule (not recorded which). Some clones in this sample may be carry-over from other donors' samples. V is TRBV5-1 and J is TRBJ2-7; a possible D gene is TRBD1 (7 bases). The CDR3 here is CASSSIQGEDYEQYF. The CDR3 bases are TGTGCCAGCAGCAGCATCCAGGGGGAGGATTACGAGCAGTACTTC.